The 18 T cell receptor beta chains below all came from one sample that was sequenced in a study of early T cells in non-severe SARS-CoV-2 infection. A single record per CDR3 protein comes from TCRdb applying MiXCR to the 5' RACE reads. The sample shows approximately 56,000 distinct CDR3 sequences, around 16% of them seen only once. Specimen: whole blood, collected at baseline. The receptors were gathered from an adult who was a healthcare worker with PCR-confirmed SARS-CoV-2 infection or an uninfected control (not recorded which).

This clonotype has more than one count but fewer than ten. The chain recombines TRBV5-6 with TRBJ2-1, with a tentative D call TRBD1 (7 bases). The length of the CDR3 is 13 residues. V was pared by 0 bases and J by 12 bases, with 13 bases between. Per germline, CDR1 SGHDT and CDR2 YYEEEE. The CDR3 protein is CASSLGQGGRQFF. The CDR3 DNA reads as TGTGCCAGCAGCTTGGGACAGGGAGGAAGGCAGTTCTTC.

This clonotype was detected a few times. The V gene is TRBV9, the J gene TRBJ2-7; 12 bases line up with TRBD2. CDR3 length equals 16 residues. The junction had 4 bases not matched to a gene; V was cut back by 3 bases and J by 0 bases. Looked up from germline, CDR1 is SGDLS and CDR2 is YYNGEE. The CDR3 reads CASSATSGRSSYEQYF. The CDR3 DNA sequence: TGTGCCAGCAGCGCCACTAGCGGGAGGAGCTCCTACGAGCAGTACTTC.

This chain uses TRBV19 with TRBJ2-3; 7 bases are a match to TRBD2. In germline, CDR1 is LNHDA, CDR2 SQIVND (reference sequence). The CDR3 runs 14 residues. J was trimmed by 4 bases and V by 6 bases; bases with no gene match: 7. In nucleotides, the CDR3 is TGTGCCAGTAGGAAGCGGGAAAGCCCAGATACGCAGTATTTT. It encodes CASRKRESPDTQYF.

This clonotype was counted once. The V call is TRBV5-1, the J call TRBJ1-2, with D unclear. This CDR3 has 13 amino acids. V lost 0 bases and J 8 bases, leaving 11 bases between the germline ends. Germline values: CDR1 SGHRS, CDR2 YFSETQ. The CDR3 nucleotides are TGCGCCAGCAGCTTGGAAAAGGGAAGCGGCTACACCTTC. Its protein product is CASSLEKGSGYTF.

This clonotype was recorded a few times. The V and J genes are TRBV2 and TRBJ2-3; a weak D match, TRBD2 (5 bases). Germline V gene data show CDR1 as SNHLY and CDR2 as FYNNEI. V was clipped by 4 bases and J by 5 bases, with 22 bases between them. The CDR3 length is 17 residues. The CDR3 nucleotides are TGTGCCAGCAGTGGGATCCCGGGAATTCGTTTGATAGATACGCAGTATTTT. Translated, it gives CASSGIPGIRLIDTQYF.

There are a few counts of this clonotype. The V call is TRBV12-3 or TRBV12-4, the J call TRBJ2-2; TRBD1 matches at 10 bases. This CDR3 comprises 17 residues. V trimming: 3 bases; J trimming: 7 bases; junction bases outside the gene matches: 11. The CDR3 sequence is CASSLWDRGLVGGELFF. The CDR3 DNA reads TGTGCCAGCAGTTTGTGGGACAGGGGACTTGTTGGCGGGGAGCTGTTTTTT.

This clonotype is medium-sized (0.01 to 0.1%) within its sample. The chain combines TRBV6-6 with TRBJ2-7, with 12 bases matching TRBD2. The CDR3 runs 15 residues. Germline V gene data show CDR1 as MNHNY and CDR2 as SVGAGI (reference sequence). The V gene end was trimmed by 5 bases and the J gene end by 0 bases; junction bases not matched to a gene: 2. The CDR3 is CASSGLAGSSYEQYF. The DNA for the CDR3 is TGTGCCAGCAGTGGACTAGCGGGGAGCTCCTACGAGCAGTACTTC.

This clonotype was counted at least ten times. This chain joins TRBV20-1 and TRBJ2-5, with D possibly matching TRBD2 (5 bases). V lost 4 bases, J lost 5 bases, and 11 bases lay in between. Germline CDR1 DFQATT, CDR2 SNEGSKA (reference sequence). The CDR3 totals 12 residues. The CDR3 DNA follows: TGCAGTGCTATTTCTAGCTATGAGACCCAGTACTTC. Amino acid sequence: CSAISSYETQYF.

The chain carries TRBV29-1 and TRBJ2-5; D ambiguous. V lost 7 bases and J 5 bases, leaving 14 bases between the germline ends. The CDR3 is 12 residues long. Germline CDR1 reads SQVTM; CDR2 reads ANQGSEA. CDR3 sequence reads: CSARSGRETQYF. The CDR3 DNA follows: TGCAGCGCGCGCTCCGGGCGGGAGACCCAGTACTTC.

This clonotype was recorded at least ten times. The chain is built from TRBV12-3 or TRBV12-4 and TRBJ2-1; possibly TRBD2 for D (5 bases). Trimming stripped 7 bases from V and 8 bases from J, with 15 bases between. The CDR3 spans 13 residues. The CDR3: CASTTDWSDEQFF. The CDR3 DNA follows: TGTGCCAGCACCACGGACTGGAGCGATGAGCAGTTCTTC.

The gene calls are TRBV27 and TRBJ1-1; D not certain. Germline loops: CDR1 MNHEY, CDR2 SMNVEV (reference sequence). With 6 bases removed from V and 3 bases from J, the gap between germline ends came to 17 bases. This CDR3 spans 15 amino acids. This CDR3 is CASSHSRYRDTEAFF. DNA for the CDR3: TGTGCCAGCAGCCACAGTAGGTACCGGGACACTGAAGCTTTCTTT.

This chain uses TRBV6-1 with TRBJ2-2; D gene unclear. CDR3 length equals 15 residues. Germline lookup yields CDR1 MNHNS and CDR2 SASEGT. Between the trimmed V and J ends, which lost 11 bases and 2 bases, there was a span of 18 bases. Here the CDR3 reads CASNPRAANTGELFF. In nucleotides, the CDR3 is TGTGCCTCCAACCCCCGGGCAGCCAACACCGGGGAGCTGTTTTTT.

This clonotype was seen many times. The V gene is TRBV3-1, the J gene TRBJ2-7; D gene ambiguous. CDR1 is LGHDT and CDR2 is YNNKEL in the germline V gene (reference sequence). With 3 bases removed from V and 6 bases from J, the gap between germline ends came to 12 bases. This CDR3 is built from 13 residues. CDR3 sequence reads: CASSHPSTFEQYF. The CDR3 coding sequence is TGTGCCAGCAGCCACCCAAGTACGTTCGAGCAGTACTTC.

In this sample, this clonotype turned up a few times. The V and J genes are TRBV4-1 and TRBJ2-7, with D tentatively TRBD2 (5 bases). The CDR3 is 15 residues long. V lost 6 bases and J lost 0, with 15 bases in between. Germline V gene lookup returns CDR1 MGHRA and CDR2 YSYEKL. CDR3 in amino acids: CASSSLAITSYEQYF. The CDR3 DNA follows: TGCGCCAGCAGTTCGTTAGCGATAACCTCCTACGAGCAGTACTTC.

The chain is built from TRBV9 and TRBJ2-3; TRBD2 matches 7 bases. With V trimmed by 4 bases and J by 4 bases, 9 bases remained unmatched. The CDR3 runs to 15 residues. In germline, CDR1 is SGDLS, CDR2 YYNGEE. The CDR3, as DNA: TGTGCCAGCAGCCTACAGACTAGCTTTGCAGATACGCAGTATTTT. It yields the protein CASSLQTSFADTQYF. Looking up the rest from reference TRBV9 and TRBJ2-3 gives the full variable domain: DSGVTQTPKHLITATGQRVTLRCSPRSGDLSVYWYQQSLDQGLQFLIQYYNGEERAKGNILERFSAQQFPDLHSELNLSSLELGDSALYFCASSLQTSFADTQYFGPGTRLTVL.

This clonotype was seen a handful of times. V and J are TRBV27 and TRBJ2-1; D may match TRBD1 or TRBD2 (5 bases each). Germline V CDR1 and CDR2: MNHEY, SMNVEV (reference sequence). The V and J ends lost 5 bases and 3 bases respectively, with 11 bases between them. The CDR3 is 14 amino acids. The CDR3 reads CASSPGTDYNEQFF. CDR3 nucleotide sequence: TGTGCCAGCAGTCCCGGGACCGACTACAATGAGCAGTTCTTC.

This rearrangement joins TRBV12-3 or TRBV12-4 to TRBJ2-4, with D perhaps TRBD1 or TRBD2 (5 bases each). With 6 bases removed from V and 8 bases from J, the gap between germline ends came to 17 bases. This CDR3 is built from 14 residues. Here the CDR3 DNA reads TGTGCCAGCAGGGACGCAGGGCGGGCGGACATTCAGTACTTC. Translated, it gives CASRDAGRADIQYF.

The rearrangement joins TRBV27 to TRBJ1-4; D gene ambiguous. The V gene's germline CDR1 is MNHEY and CDR2 SMNVEV (reference sequence). The CDR3 has 14 residues. Trimming removed 5 bases at V and 3 bases at J, with 10 bases between. DNA of the CDR3: TGTGCCAGCAGTCCAAGGGCACCTAATGAAAAACTGTTTTTT. Translation gives CASSPRAPNEKLFF.